A single sample gave rise to the 2 T cell receptor beta chains below, sequenced in a study of T-cell memory formation after mild COVID-19. MiXCR, run by TCRdb on the 5' RACE reads, gives a single entry per CDR3 protein. The sample contains about 150,000 distinct CDR3 sequences, about 14% of which appear only once. Sequencing used PBMCs or a T cell subset sorted from them (not recorded which). All receptors derive from an adult woman who had mild COVID-19 (a few samples of this study predate the infection). Cell type and time point are not known.

The chain joins TRBV7-9 to TRBJ1-2; D ambiguous. Between the trimmed V and J ends, which lost 8 bases and 0 bases, there was a span of 19 bases. This CDR3 contains 16 residues. CDR1 is SEHNR and CDR2 is FQNEAQ in the germline V gene (reference sequence). CDR3: CASLRAEDSANYGYTF. The DNA for the CDR3 is TGTGCCAGCCTACGCGCCGAAGACTCAGCTAACTATGGCTACACCTTC.

The sample holds a few counts of this clonotype. The V and J genes are TRBV7-2 and TRBJ2-1; TRBD2 matches 7 bases. Germline assignment: CDR1 SGHTA and CDR2 FQGNSA. This CDR3 is 14 amino acids long. The trim removed 5 bases at V and 5 bases at J, leaving 6 bases unmatched. CDR3 nucleotide sequence: TGTGCCAGCAGCCCCGCGGCGGGGGACAATGAGCAGTTCTTC. The encoded protein is CASSPAAGDNEQFF.